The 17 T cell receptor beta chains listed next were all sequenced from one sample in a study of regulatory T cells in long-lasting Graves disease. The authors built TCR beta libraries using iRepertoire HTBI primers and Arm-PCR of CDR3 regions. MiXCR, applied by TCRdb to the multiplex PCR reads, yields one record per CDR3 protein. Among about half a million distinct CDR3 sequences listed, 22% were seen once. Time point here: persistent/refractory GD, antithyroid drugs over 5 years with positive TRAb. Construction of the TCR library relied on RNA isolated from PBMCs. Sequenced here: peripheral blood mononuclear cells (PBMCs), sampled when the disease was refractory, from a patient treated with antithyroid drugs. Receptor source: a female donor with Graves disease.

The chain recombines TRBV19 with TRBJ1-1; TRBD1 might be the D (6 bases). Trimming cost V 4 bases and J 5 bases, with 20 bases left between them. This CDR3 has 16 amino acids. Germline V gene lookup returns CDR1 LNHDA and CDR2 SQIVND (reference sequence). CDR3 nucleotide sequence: TGTGCCAGTAGTACTCCTTACAGGGAGCTCGAGACTGAAGCTTTCTTT. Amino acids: CASSTPYRELETEAFF.

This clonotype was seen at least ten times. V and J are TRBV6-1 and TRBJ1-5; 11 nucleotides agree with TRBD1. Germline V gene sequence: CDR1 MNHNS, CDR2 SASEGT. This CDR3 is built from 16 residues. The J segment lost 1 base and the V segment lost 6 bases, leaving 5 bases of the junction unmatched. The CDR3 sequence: CASRKDRGRSNQPQHF. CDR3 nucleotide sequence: TGTGCCAGCAGAAAGGACAGGGGGCGAAGCAATCAGCCCCAGCATTTT.

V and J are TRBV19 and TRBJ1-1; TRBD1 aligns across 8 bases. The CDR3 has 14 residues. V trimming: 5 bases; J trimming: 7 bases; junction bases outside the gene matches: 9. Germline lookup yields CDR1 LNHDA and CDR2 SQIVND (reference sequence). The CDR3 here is CASSFAGGEGEAFF. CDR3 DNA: TGTGCCAGTAGTTTCGCAGGGGGCGAGGGTGAAGCTTTCTTT.

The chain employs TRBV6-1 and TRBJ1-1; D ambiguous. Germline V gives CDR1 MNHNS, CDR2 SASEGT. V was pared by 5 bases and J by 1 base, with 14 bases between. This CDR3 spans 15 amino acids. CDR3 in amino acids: CASSPPTRGNTEAFF. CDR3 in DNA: TGTGCCAGCAGTCCGCCGACCCGGGGGAACACTGAAGCTTTCTTT.

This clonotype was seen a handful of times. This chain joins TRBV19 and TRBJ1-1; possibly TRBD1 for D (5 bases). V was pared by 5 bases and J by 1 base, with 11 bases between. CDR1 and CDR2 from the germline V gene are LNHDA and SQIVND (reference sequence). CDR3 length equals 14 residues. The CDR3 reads CASSVRGGNTEAFF. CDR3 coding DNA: TGTGCCAGTAGTGTCCGCGGGGGGAACACTGAAGCTTTCTTT.

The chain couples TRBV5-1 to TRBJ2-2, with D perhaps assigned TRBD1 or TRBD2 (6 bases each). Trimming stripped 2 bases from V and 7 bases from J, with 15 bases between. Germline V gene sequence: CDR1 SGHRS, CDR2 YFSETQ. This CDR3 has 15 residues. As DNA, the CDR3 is TGCGCCAGCAGCTTTAATGGGGGGCGAGACGGGGAGCTGTTTTTT. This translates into CASSFNGGRDGELFF.

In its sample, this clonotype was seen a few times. The CDR3 nucleotides are TGTGCCAGCAGTTCGGACAGGGAAGACGGGGAGCTGTTTTTT. It specifies CASSSDREDGELFF. This sequence joins TRBV27 and TRBJ2-2; 8 bases match TRBD1. Unmatched junction bases numbered 5, after V lost 4 bases and J lost 7 bases. The CDR3 is 14 residues long. Germline CDR1 reads MNHEY; CDR2 reads SMNVEV (reference sequence).

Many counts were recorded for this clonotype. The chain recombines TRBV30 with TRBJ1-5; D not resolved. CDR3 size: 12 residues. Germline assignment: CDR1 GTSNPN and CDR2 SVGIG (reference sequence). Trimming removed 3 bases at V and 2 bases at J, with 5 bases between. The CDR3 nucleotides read TGTGCCTGGAGCGGCGGCAATCAGCCCCAGCATTTT. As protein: CAWSGGNQPQHF.

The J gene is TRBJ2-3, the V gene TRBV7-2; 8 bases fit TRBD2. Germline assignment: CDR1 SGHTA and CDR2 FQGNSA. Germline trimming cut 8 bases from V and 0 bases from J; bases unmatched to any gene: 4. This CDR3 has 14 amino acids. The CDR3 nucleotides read TGTGCCAGCGGTATAGCGGGAAGCACAGATACGCAGTATTTT. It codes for CASGIAGSTDTQYF.

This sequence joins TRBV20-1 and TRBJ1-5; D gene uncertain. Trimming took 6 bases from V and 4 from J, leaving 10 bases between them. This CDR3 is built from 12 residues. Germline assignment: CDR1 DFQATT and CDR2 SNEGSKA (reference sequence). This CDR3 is CSATTGNQPQHF. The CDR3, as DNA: TGCAGTGCCACGACTGGGAATCAGCCCCAGCATTTT.

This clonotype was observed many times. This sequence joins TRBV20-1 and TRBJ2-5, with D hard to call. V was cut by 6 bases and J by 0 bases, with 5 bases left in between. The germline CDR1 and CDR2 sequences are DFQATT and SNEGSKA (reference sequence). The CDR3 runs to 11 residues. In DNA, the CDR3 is TGCAGTGCCCAGCACCAAGAGACCCAGTACTTC. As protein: CSAQHQETQYF.

The CDR3 DNA reads TGCAGTGCTCCCGGACTAGCCTACGAGCAGTACTTC. The encoded protein is CSAPGLAYEQYF. The rearrangement uses TRBV20-1 and TRBJ2-7, with 7 bases matching TRBD2. Germline V lookup: CDR1 DFQATT, CDR2 SNEGSKA (reference sequence). V was pared by 5 bases and J by 2 bases, with 3 bases of the junction left unmatched. This CDR3 is 12 amino acids long.

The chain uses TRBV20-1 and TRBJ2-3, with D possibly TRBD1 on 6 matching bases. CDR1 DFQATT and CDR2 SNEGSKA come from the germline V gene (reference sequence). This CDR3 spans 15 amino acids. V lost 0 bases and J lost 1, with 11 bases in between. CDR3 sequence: CSARDSQGRTDTQYF. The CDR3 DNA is TGCAGTGCTAGAGATTCCCAGGGGCGCACAGATACGCAGTATTTT.

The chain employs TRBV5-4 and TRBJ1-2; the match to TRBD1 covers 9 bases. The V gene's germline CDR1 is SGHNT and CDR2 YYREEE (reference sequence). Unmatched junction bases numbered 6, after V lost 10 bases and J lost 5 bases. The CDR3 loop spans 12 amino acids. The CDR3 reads CAWGQGHYGYTF. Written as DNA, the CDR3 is TGTGCCTGGGGACAGGGTCATTATGGCTACACCTTC.

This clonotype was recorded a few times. The chain's CDR3 is CSMGTGQEETQYF. In nucleotides, the CDR3 is TGCAGCATGGGGACAGGCCAAGAGGAGACCCAGTACTTC. This rearrangement joins TRBV29-1 to TRBJ2-5; 8 bases agree with TRBD1. This CDR3 is 13 amino acids long. Germline-derived CDR1 and CDR2 are SQVTM and ANQGSEA. V shed 8 bases and J 5 bases; nucleotides not matched to a gene: 10.

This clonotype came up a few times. This CDR3 reads CAISESRERTGELFF. CDR3 DNA: TGTGCCATCAGTGAGTCGCGGGAGAGGACCGGGGAGCTGTTTTTT. V gene TRBV10-3 combines with J gene TRBJ2-2, with 7 bases lining up with TRBD2. This CDR3 region has 15 residues. Germline V gives CDR1 ENHRY, CDR2 SYGVKD. V shed 0 bases and J 5 bases; nucleotides not matched to a gene: 3.

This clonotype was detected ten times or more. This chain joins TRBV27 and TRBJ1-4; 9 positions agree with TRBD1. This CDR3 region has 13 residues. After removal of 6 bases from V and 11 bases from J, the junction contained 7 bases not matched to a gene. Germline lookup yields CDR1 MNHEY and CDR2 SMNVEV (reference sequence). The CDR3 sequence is CASSRTGDWKLFF. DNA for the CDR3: TGTGCCAGCAGCAGGACAGGGGATTGGAAACTGTTTTTT.